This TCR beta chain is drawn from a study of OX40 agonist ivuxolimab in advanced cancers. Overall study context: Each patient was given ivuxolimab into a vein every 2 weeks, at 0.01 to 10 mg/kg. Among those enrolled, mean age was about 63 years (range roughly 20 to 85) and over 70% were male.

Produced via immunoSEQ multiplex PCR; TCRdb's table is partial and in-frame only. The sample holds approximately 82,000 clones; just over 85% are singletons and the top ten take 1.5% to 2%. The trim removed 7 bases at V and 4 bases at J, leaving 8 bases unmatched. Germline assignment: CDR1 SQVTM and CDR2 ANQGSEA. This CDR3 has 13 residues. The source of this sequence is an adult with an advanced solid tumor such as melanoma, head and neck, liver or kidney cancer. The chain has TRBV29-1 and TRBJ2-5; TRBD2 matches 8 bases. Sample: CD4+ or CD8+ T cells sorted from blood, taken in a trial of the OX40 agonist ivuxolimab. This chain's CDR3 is CSGAGDQRETQYF. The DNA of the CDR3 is TGCAGCGGAGCGGGGGACCAGCGAGAGACCCAGTACTTC.